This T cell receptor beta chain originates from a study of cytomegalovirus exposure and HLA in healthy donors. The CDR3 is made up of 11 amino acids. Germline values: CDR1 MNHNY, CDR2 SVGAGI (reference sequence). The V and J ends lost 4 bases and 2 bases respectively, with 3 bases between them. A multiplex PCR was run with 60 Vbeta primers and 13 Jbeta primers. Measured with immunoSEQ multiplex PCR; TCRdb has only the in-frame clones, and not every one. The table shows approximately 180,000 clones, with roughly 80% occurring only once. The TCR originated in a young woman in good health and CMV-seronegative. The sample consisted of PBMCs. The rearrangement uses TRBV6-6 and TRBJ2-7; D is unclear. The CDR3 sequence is CASSSTYEQYF. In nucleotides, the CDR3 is TGTGCCAGCAGTTCTACCTACGAGCAGTACTTC.